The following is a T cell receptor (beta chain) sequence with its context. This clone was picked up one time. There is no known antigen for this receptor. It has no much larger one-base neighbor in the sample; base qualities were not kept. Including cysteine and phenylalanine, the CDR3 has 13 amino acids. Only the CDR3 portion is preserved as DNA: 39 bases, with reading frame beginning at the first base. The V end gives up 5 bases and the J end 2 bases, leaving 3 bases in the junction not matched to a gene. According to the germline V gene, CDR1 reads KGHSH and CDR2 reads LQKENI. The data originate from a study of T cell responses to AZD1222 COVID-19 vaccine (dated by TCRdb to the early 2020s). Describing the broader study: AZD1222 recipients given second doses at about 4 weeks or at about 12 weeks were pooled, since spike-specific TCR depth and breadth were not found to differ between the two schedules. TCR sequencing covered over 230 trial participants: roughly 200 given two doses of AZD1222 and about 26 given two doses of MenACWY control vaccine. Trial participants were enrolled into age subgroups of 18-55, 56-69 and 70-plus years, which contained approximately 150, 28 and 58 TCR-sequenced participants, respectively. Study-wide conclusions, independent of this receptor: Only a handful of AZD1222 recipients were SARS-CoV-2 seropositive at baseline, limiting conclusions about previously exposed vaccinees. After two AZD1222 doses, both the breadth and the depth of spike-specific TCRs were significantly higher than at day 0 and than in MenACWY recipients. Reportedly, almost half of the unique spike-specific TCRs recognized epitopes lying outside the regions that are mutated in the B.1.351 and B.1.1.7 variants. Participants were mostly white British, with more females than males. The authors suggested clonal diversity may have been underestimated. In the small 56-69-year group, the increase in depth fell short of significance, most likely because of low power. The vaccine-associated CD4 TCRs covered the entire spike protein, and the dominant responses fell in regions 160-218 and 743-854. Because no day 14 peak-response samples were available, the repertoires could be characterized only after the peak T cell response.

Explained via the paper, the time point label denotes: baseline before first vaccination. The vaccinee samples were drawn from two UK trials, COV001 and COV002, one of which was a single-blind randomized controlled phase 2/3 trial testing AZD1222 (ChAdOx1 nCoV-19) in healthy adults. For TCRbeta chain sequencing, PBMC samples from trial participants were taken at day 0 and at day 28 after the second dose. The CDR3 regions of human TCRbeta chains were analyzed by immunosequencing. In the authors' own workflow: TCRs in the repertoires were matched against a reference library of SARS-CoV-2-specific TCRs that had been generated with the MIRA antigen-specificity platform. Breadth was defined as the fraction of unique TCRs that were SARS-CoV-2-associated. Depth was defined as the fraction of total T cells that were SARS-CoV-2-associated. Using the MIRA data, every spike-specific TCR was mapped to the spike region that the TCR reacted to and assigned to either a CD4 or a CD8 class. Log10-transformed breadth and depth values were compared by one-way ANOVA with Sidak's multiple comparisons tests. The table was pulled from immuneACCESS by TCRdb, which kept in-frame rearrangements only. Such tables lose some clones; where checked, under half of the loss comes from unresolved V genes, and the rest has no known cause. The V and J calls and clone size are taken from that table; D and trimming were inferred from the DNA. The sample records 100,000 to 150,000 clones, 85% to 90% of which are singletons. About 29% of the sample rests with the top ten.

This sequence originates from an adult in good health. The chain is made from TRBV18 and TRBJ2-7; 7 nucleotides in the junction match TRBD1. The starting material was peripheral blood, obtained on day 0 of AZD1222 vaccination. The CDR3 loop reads CASSDRAAYEQYF. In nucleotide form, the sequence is TGTGCCAGCTCAGACAGGGCCGCCTACGAGCAGTACTTC.